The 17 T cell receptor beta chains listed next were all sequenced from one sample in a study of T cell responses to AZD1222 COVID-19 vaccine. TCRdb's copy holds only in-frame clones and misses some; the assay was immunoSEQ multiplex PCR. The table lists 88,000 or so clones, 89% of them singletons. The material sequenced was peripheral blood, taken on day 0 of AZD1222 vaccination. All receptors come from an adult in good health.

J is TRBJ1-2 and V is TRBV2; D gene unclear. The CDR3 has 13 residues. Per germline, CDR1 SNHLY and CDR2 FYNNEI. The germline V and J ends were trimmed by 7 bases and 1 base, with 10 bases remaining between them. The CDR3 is CASTWDFNYGYTF. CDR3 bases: TGTGCCAGCACATGGGATTTTAACTATGGCTACACCTTC.

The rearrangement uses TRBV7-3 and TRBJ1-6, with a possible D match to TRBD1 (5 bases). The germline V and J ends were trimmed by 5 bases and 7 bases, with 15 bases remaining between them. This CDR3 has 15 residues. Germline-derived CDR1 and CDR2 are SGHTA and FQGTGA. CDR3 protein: CASSLNSRGNSPLHF. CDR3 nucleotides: TGTGCCAGCAGCCTAAATAGTAGGGGAAATTCACCCCTCCACTTT.

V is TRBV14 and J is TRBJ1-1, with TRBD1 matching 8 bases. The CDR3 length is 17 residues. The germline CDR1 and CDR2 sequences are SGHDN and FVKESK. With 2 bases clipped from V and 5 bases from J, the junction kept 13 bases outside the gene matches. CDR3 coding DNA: TGTGCCAGCAGCCAAATACCCCGGCCAGGGGGCAGGACTGAAGCTTTCTTT. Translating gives CASSQIPRPGGRTEAFF.

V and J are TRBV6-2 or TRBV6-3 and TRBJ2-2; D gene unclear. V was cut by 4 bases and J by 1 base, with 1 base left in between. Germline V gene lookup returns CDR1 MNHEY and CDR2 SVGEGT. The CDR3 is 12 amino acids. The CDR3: CASSWNTGELFF. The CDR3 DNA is TGTGCCAGCAGTTGGAACACCGGGGAGCTGTTTTTT.

The CDR3 is CASKQGAVDEQFF. The DNA of the CDR3 is TGTGCCAGTAAACAGGGGGCAGTCGATGAGCAGTTCTTC. The V call is TRBV12-3 or TRBV12-4, the J call TRBJ2-1; 9 bases fit TRBD1. This CDR3 region has 13 residues. Trimming took 9 bases from V and 8 from J; bases not matched to a gene: 8.

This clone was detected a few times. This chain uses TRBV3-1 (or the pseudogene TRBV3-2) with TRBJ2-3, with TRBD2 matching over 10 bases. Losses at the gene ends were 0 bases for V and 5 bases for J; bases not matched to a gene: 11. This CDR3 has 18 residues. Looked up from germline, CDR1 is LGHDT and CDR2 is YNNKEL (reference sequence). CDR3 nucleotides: TGTGCCAGCAGCCAAGACTGGGGAAGCGGGAGGGGGAGAGATACGCAGTATTTT. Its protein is CASSQDWGSGRGRDTQYF.

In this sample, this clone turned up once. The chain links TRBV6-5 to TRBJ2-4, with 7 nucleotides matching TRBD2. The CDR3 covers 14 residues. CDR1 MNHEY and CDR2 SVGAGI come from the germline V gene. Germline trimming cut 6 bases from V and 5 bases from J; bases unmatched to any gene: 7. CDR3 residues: CASSSSRGENIQYF. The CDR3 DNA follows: TGTGCCAGCAGCTCCAGCCGGGGGGAAAACATTCAGTACTTC.

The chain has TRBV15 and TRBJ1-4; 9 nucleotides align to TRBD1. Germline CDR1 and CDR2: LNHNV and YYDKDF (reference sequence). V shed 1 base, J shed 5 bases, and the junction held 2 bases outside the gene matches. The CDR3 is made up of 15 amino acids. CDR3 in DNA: TGTGCCACCAGCAGAGCCGGGACAGGGAATGAAAAACTGTTTTTT. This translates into CATSRAGTGNEKLFF.

CDR3 sequence: CASSLGREGPHGYTF. The CDR3 nucleotides read TGTGCCAGCAGCTTAGGCCGAGAGGGACCGCATGGCTACACCTTC. V is TRBV13 and J is TRBJ1-2, with a weak D call TRBD1 (5 bases). Germline values: CDR1 PRHDT, CDR2 FYEKMQ (reference sequence). V lost 0 bases and J lost 6, with 14 bases in between. There are 15 residues in the CDR3.

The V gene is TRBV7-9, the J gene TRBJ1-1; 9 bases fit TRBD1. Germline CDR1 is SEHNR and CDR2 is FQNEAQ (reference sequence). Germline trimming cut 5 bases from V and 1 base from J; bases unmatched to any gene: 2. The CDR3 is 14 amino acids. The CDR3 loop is CASSEQGANTEAFF. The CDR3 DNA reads TGTGCCAGCAGCGAACAGGGGGCGAACACTGAAGCTTTCTTT. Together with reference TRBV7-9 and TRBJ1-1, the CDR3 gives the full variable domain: DTGVSQNPRHKITKRGQNVTFRCDPISEHNRLYWYRQTLGQGPEFLTYFQNEAQLEKSRLLSDRFSAERPKGSFSTLEIQRTEQGDSAMYLCASSEQGANTEAFFGQGTRLTVV.

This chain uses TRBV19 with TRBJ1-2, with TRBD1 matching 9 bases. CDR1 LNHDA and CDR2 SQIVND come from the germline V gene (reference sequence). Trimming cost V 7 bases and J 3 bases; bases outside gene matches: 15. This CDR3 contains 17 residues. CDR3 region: CASTPFRRRTGDYGYTF. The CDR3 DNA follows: TGTGCCAGTACCCCTTTCAGGAGAAGGACAGGGGACTATGGCTACACCTTC.

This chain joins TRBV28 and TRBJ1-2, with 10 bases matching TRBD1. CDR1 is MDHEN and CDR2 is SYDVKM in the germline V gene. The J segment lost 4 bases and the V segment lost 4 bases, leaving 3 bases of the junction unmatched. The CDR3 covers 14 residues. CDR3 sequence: CASSWTGGGYGYTF. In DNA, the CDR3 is TGTGCCAGCAGTTGGACAGGGGGTGGCTATGGCTACACCTTC.

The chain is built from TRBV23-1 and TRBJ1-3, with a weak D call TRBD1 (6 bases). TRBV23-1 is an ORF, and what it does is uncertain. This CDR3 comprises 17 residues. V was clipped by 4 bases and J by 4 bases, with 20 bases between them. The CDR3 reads CASSRRQGIARGNTIYF. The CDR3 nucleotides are TGCGCCAGCAGTCGCCGCCAGGGGATTGCACGGGGAAACACCATATATTTT.

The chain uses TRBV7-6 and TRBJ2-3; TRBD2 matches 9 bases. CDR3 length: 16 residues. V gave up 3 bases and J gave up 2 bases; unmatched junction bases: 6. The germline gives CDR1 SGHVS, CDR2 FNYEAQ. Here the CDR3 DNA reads TGTGCCAGCAGCTTGGCGGGAGGGACTTTCACAGATACGCAGTATTTT. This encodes CASSLAGGTFTDTQYF.

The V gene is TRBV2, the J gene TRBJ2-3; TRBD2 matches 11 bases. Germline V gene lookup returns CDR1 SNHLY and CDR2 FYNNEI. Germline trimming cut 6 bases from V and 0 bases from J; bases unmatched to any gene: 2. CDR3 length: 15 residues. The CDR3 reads CASSASGRSTDTQYF. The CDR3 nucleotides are TGTGCCAGCAGCGCTAGCGGGAGGAGCACAGATACGCAGTATTTT.

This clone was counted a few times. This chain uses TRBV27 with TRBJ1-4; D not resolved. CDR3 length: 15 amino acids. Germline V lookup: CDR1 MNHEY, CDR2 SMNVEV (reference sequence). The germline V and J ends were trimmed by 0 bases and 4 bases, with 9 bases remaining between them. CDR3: CASSLSDGLNEKLFF. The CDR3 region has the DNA TGTGCCAGCAGTTTATCGGACGGACTTAATGAAAAACTGTTTTTT.

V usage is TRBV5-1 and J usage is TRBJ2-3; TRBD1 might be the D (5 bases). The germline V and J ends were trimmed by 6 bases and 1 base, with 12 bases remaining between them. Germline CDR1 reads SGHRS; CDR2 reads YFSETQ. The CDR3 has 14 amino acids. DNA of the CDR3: TGCGCCAGCATCGACAGCCAGGGCACAGATACGCAGTATTTT. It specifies CASIDSQGTDTQYF. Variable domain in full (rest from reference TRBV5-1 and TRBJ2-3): KAGVTQTPRYLIKTRGQQVTLSCSPISGHRSVSWYQQTPGQGLQFLFEYFSETQRNKGNFPGRFSGRQFSNSRSEMNVSTLELGDSALYLCASIDSQGTDTQYFGPGTRLTVL.